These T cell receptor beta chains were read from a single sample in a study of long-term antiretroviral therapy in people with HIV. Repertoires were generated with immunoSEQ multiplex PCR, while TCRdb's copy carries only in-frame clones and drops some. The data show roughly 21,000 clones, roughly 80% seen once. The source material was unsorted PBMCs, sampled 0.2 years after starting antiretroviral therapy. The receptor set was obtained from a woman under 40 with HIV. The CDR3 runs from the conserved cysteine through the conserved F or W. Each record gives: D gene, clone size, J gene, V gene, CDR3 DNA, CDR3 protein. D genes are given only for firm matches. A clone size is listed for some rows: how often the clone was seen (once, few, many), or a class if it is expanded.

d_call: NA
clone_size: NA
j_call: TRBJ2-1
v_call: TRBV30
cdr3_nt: TGTGCCTGGATGGACATTGCTGAGCAGTTCTTC
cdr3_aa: CAWMDIAEQFF

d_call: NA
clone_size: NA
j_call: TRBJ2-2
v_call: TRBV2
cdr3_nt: TGTGCCAGCAGTCAGACAGTCACCGGGGAGCTGTTTTTT
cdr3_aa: CASSQTVTGELFF

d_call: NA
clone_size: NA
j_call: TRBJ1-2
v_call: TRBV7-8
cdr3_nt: TGTGCCAGCAGCTTCGCAGGGGCTTGGGATGGCTACACCTTC
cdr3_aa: CASSFAGAWDGYTF

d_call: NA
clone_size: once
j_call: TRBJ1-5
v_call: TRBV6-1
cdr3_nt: TGTGCCAGCAGTGATCGGGAGGGCAATCAGCCCCAGCATTTT
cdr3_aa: CASSDREGNQPQHF

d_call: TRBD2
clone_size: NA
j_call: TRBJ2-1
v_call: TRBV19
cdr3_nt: TGTGCCAGTATCCCTACTACTAGCGGGGTAAGAGAGCAGTTCTTC
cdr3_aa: CASIPTTSGVREQFF

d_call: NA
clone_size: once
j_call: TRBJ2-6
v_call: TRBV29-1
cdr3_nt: TGCAGCGCCGGCGATCCCTCTGGGGCCAACGTCCTGACTTTC
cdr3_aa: CSAGDPSGANVLTF

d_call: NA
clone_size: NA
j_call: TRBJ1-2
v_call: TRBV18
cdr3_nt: TGTGCCAGCTCACCACAGGACACGTCCTATGGCTACACCTTC
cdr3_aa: CASSPQDTSYGYTF

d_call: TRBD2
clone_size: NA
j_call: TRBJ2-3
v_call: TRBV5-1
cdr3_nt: TGCGCCAGCAGCTTGGCTAGCGGGGAGGCGCAGTATTTT
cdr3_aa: CASSLASGEAQYF

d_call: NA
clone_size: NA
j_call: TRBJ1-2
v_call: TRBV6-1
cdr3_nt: TGTGCCAGCAGTGAAGACAGAACAAAAGACACCTTC
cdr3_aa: CASSEDRTKDTF

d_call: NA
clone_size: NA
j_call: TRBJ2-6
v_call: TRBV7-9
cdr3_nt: TGTGCCAGCAGTGATATCAAGCGGTACTCTGGGGCCAACGTCCTGACTTTC
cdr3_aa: CASSDIKRYSGANVLTF

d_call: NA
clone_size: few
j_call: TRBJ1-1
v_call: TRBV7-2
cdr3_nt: TGTGCCAGCAGCCCTCAGAGGGGAGGGAACACTGAAGCTTTCTTT
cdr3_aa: CASSPQRGGNTEAFF

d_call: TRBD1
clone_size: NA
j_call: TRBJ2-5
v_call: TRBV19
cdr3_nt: TGTGCCAGTAGTATAGGACAGGGAAATCTCCAAGAGACCCAGTACTTC
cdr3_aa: CASSIGQGNLQETQYF

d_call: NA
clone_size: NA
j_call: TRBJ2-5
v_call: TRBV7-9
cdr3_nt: TGTGCCAGCAGCTCCGGGACGGTGTACCAAGAGACCCAGTACTTC
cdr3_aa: CASSSGTVYQETQYF

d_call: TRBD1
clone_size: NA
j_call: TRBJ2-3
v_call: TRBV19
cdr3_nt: TGTGCCAGTAGTATTTCCCGCGACAGGGGGACGGCAGATACGCAGTATTTT
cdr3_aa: CASSISRDRGTADTQYF

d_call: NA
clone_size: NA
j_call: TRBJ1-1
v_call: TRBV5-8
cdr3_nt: TGTGCCAGCAGCTTTCGACAGGTTGAAGCTTTCTTT
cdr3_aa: CASSFRQVEAFF

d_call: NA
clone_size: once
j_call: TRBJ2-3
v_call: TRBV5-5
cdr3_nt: TGTGCCAGCAGTAGGGATGAGGGACCACCTAGGGATACGCAGTATTTT
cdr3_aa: CASSRDEGPPRDTQYF

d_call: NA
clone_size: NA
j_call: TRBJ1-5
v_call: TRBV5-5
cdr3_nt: TGTGCCAGCAGCTTGGGGGGTTGGGGTAATCAGCCCCAGCATTTT
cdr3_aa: CASSLGGWGNQPQHF

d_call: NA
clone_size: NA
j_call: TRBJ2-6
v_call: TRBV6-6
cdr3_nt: TGTGCCAGCAGTTTTCCAGGCGACCGGGCCAACGTCCTGACTTTC
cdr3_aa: CASSFPGDRANVLTF

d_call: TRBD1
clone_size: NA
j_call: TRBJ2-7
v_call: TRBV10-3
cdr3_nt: TGTGCCACGACCCAACCGGGACAGGGGTACGAGCAGTACTTC
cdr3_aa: CATTQPGQGYEQYF

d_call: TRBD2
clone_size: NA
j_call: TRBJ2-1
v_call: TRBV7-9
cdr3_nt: TGTGCCAGCAGCTTCGGACTAGCGGGGGATTATGAGCAGTTCTTC
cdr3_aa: CASSFGLAGDYEQFF

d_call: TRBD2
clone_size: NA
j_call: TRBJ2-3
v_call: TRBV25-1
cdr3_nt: TGTGCCAGCAGTGAATTTGGGTCGGTTAGCGGGGGAAGTACGCAGTATTTT
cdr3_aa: CASSEFGSVSGGSTQYF

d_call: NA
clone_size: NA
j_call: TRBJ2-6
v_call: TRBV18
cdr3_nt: TGTGCCAGCTCACCATCGGGGTTGGCTGGGGCCAACGTCCTGACTTTC
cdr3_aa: CASSPSGLAGANVLTF